Listed below are T cell receptor beta chains from one sample, sequenced in a study of cytomegalovirus exposure and HLA in healthy donors. Generated by immunoSEQ multiplex PCR, the TCRdb table keeps only in-frame clones and is missing some. The table records some 140,000 clones, about 82% of them present only once. The specimen was PBMCs. These TCRs come from a human donor in good health. Both conserved end residues are part of each CDR3. The order of the fields is J gene, V gene, D gene, clone size, CDR3 DNA, CDR3 protein. A D gene is named only where the DNA matches it firmly. For some rows the clone size is stated as once, few or many, or as a class when expanded; others skip it.

TRBJ1-2 TRBV2 TRBD1 . TGTGCCAGCAGCGGGACAGGATCCCCTTGGAGTGGCTACACCTTC CASSGTGSPWSGYTF
TRBJ2-7 TRBV19 TRBD1 few TGTGCCAGTAGTAAACAGGGGGTTGGCGAGCAGTACTTC CASSKQGVGEQYF
TRBJ2-7 TRBV7-3 . . TGTGCCAGCAGCTTAATGGCCTCTTTATCGTACGAGCAGTACTTC CASSLMASLSYEQYF
TRBJ1-2 TRBV29-1 TRBD1 . TGCAGCGTTGAGCACAGGGGGCTGTATGGCTACACCTTC CSVEHRGLYGYTF
TRBJ2-6 TRBV19 TRBD1 . TGTGCCAGTAGTTCCTCTCCGGGACAGGGGGCGTGGGGGGCCAACGTCCTGACTTTC CASSSSPGQGAWGANVLTF
TRBJ1-3 TRBV14 . . TGTGCCAGCAGCCAACGGGGATCGGGAAACACCATATATTTT CASSQRGSGNTIYF
TRBJ2-2 TRBV7-2 . . TGTGCCAGCAACGGCGGGCTCGCGAACACCGGGGAGCTGTTTTTT CASNGGLANTGELFF
TRBJ1-2 TRBV27 . . TGTGCCAGCAGTTTGATCCGGGACTTACCCTATGGCTACACCTTC CASSLIRDLPYGYTF
TRBJ1-6 TRBV10-3 . . TGTGCCATCAGTGAGTCGAGTCCCAAAGATTCACCCCTCCACTTT CAISESSPKDSPLHF
TRBJ1-4 TRBV2 TRBD1 . TGTGCCAGCAGGCCGGGACAGGGAGTGAAAAAACTGTTTTTT CASRPGQGVKKLFF
TRBJ2-2 TRBV19 . . TGTGCCAGTAAACAGCAAACCACCGGGGAGCTGTTTTTT CASKQQTTGELFF
TRBJ2-3 TRBV5-1 TRBD2 . TGCGCCAGCAGCTTCCTAGCGGGGCCTAGCACAGATACGCAGTATTTT CASSFLAGPSTDTQYF
TRBJ1-1 TRBV6-5 . . TGTGCCAGCAGACGTACAGAGAACACTGAAGCTTTCTTT CASRRTENTEAFF
TRBJ2-1 TRBV6-6 . . TGTGCCAGCAAAGTGGACAGACTCTACAATGAGCAGTTCTTC CASKVDRLYNEQFF
TRBJ1-5 TRBV27 . . TGTGCCAGCAGCCTCCGGGAAAATAGCAATCAGCCCCAGCATTTT CASSLRENSNQPQHF
TRBJ2-3 TRBV5-1 . . TGCGCCAGCAGCCCAATGGATCCGGGTGGTGATACGCAGTATTTT CASSPMDPGGDTQYF
TRBJ2-7 TRBV5-1 . . TGCGCCAGCAGCCCTAGTACACGTTCCTACGAGCAGTACTTC CASSPSTRSYEQYF
TRBJ2-3 TRBV7-2 . . TGTGCCAGCAGCTTCACGGTTTCTAGCACAGATACGCAGTATTTT CASSFTVSSTDTQYF
TRBJ1-4 TRBV5-1 TRBD1 . TGCGCCAGCAGCTTGGCCCTGGAAGGGGGGACAGCAGGACTCAATGAAAAACTGTTTTTT CASSLALEGGTAGLNEKLFF
TRBJ2-7 TRBV6-5 TRBD2 . TGTGCCAGCAGTCTAAGCGGGGCCTACGAGCAGTACTTC CASSLSGAYEQYF
TRBJ2-7 TRBV19 TRBD1 . TGTGCCAGTAGTATTGGACAGGGGAGCTCCTACGAGCAGTACTTC CASSIGQGSSYEQYF
TRBJ1-6 TRBV5-1 . . TGCGCCAGCAGCTTGGAACTTTCTAATTCACCCCTCCACTTT CASSLELSNSPLHF
TRBJ1-3 TRBV9 TRBD1 . TGTGCCAGCAGGGGGACAGGGAGTAGGGGAAACACCATATATTTT CASRGTGSRGNTIYF
TRBJ2-7 TRBV19 TRBD1 . TGTGCCAGTAGTACCGAGACAGGGTCCTACGAGCAGTACTTC CASSTETGSYEQYF
TRBJ2-5 TRBV30 . . TGTGCCTGGACCGCAGGACTGAGTTTATGGGAGACCCAGTACTTC CAWTAGLSLWETQYF
TRBJ2-4 TRBV2 TRBD1 . TGTGCCGGCCGGGACAGGCTAGCCAAAAACATTCAGTACTTC CAGRDRLAKNIQYF
TRBJ2-2 TRBV7-3 TRBD2 . TGTGCCAGCAGGAGACTAGCGGGAGTCACCGGGGAGCTGTTTTTT CASRRLAGVTGELFF
TRBJ2-3 TRBV6-5 TRBD2 . TGTGCCAGCAGTCGGGACTACACAGATACGCAGTATTTT CASSRDYTDTQYF
TRBJ1-2 TRBV9 TRBD1 . TGTGCCAGCAGCGTAGTCCCCCAGGGGGCAAATGGCTACACCTTC CASSVVPQGANGYTF
TRBJ2-2 TRBV4-1 . . TGCGCCAGCAGCCAAGCTGGAGGGGTGAGGCGTGCCGGGGAGCTGTTTTTT CASSQAGGVRRAGELFF
TRBJ2-1 TRBV4-1 . . TGCGCCAGCAGCCCGGCTGGAGCTTACAATGAGCAGTTCTTC CASSPAGAYNEQFF
TRBJ1-5 TRBV2 TRBD1 . TGTGCCAGCGATAGGACAGGGCCTTTTGGCAATCAGCCCCAGCATTTT CASDRTGPFGNQPQHF
TRBJ1-1 TRBV29-1 . . TGCAGCGTTCCGGGACACCTTCTGAACACTGAAGCTTTCTTT CSVPGHLLNTEAFF
TRBJ1-1 TRBV11-2 . . TGTGCCAGCAGCTTAGACGGGAGATTGAACACTGAAGCTTTCTTT CASSLDGRLNTEAFF
TRBJ2-2 TRBV30 . . TGTGCCTGGAGTAAAATAAAGACAGGCTTTTCCGGGGAGCTGTTTTTT CAWSKIKTGFSGELFF
TRBJ1-2 TRBV5-6 . once TGTGCCAGCAGCTTGGCCTTCCGTGACGGACAAAACTATGGCTACACCTTC CASSLAFRDGQNYGYTF
TRBJ2-1 TRBV27 TRBD2 . TGTGCCAGCAGGACCAGCGGGGGGGCCACATACAATGAGCAGTTCTTC CASRTSGGATYNEQFF
TRBJ2-2 TRBV5-1 TRBD2 . TGCGCCAGCAGCTTTTCACTAGCGGGAGCCGGGGAGCTGTTTTTT CASSFSLAGAGELFF
TRBJ2-1 TRBV5-1 TRBD2 . TGCGCCAGCATATCCCTAGCGGGGGCCTACAATGAGCAGTTCTTC CASISLAGAYNEQFF
TRBJ2-1 TRBV13 TRBD1 . TGTGCCAGCAGCGGCTCAGGGGGCGGATTCTACAATGAGCAGTTCTTC CASSGSGGGFYNEQFF
TRBJ1-6 TRBV18 TRBD1 . TGTGCCAGCTCCAGGACAGGGGGTGATTCACCCCTCCACTTT CASSRTGGDSPLHF